Listed below are T cell receptor beta chains from one sample, sequenced in a study of T cell repertoires in cytomegalovirus infection. From the reads, TCRdb called clonotypes with MiXCR, one entry per CDR3 protein. The sample lists fewer than 900,000 distinct CDR3 sequences; around 29% were seen once. These receptors lack a known antigen. The source material was cultured CD8+ T cells from PBMCs, sampled from culture after CMV antigen stimulation. The receptors derive from a human donor in good health (CMV status not recorded). Some clones in this sample may be carry-over from other donors' samples. Both conserved end residues are part of each CDR3. The order of the fields is clone size, V gene, D gene, J gene, CDR3 DNA, CDR3 protein. The D gene is left open where the match is weak. Clone size is stated in some rows and not others, as once, few, many or a class when expanded.

NA	TRBV15	NA	TRBJ2-5	TGTGCCACCAGCAGAGATTTCAATGAAGAGAGAACCCAGTACTTC	CATSRDFNEERTQYF
few	TRBV7-9	TRBD2	TRBJ2-3	TGTGCCAGCAGCTTAACTAGCGGGGTGGATACGCAGTATTTT	CASSLTSGVDTQYF
NA	TRBV15	TRBD2	TRBJ2-1	TGTGCCACCAGCAGAGTCCCCACTAGCGGAGCGTACAATGAGCAGTTCTTC	CATSRVPTSGAYNEQFF
NA	TRBV27	TRBD2	TRBJ2-7	TGTGCCAGCAGTTTCCCCGGGAGGAGAAACGAGCAGTACTTC	CASSFPGRRNEQYF
NA	TRBV6-5	NA	TRBJ1-3	TGTGCCAGCAGATCAACAGGGAGTACTGGAAACACCATATATTTT	CASRSTGSTGNTIYF
NA	TRBV5-1	NA	TRBJ2-1	TGCGCCAGCAGCTTGTACAGGGCTATTGTACACTACAATGAGCAGTTCTTC	CASSLYRAIVHYNEQFF
NA	TRBV13	TRBD2	TRBJ2-1	TGTGCCAGCAGCTTTGGACTAGCACCCAACAATGAGCAGTTCTTC	CASSFGLAPNNEQFF
NA	TRBV5-5	NA	TRBJ2-6	TGTGCCAGCAGCCCCAGCCCGGCCAACGTCCTGACTTTC	CASSPSPANVLTF
NA	TRBV6-2/TRBV6-3	NA	TRBJ2-5	TGTGCCAGCAGCGGGGAAACCCAAGAGACCCAGTACTTC	CASSGETQETQYF
NA	TRBV15	TRBD1	TRBJ2-7	TGTGCCACCAGTCGGGACAGGCTGACCTACGAGCAGTACTTC	CATSRDRLTYEQYF
NA	TRBV27	NA	TRBJ2-7	TGTGCCAGCAGTTTTCGGCTTTTCTACGAGCAGTACTTC	CASSFRLFYEQYF
NA	TRBV29-1	TRBD2	TRBJ2-1	TGCAGCGTTGAAGGGCCTAGCGGGGGGACTTACAATGAGCAGTTCTTC	CSVEGPSGGTYNEQFF
few	TRBV6-1	TRBD2	TRBJ2-1	TGTGCCAGCAGTGGCGATAGCGGGGGCTCCTACAATGAGCAGTTCTTC	CASSGDSGGSYNEQFF
NA	TRBV6-6	NA	TRBJ2-3	TGTGCCAGCAGTTACGGCGTAGTTGCTAGCAACACAGATACGCAGTATTTT	CASSYGVVASNTDTQYF
few	TRBV7-9	NA	TRBJ1-2	TGTGCCAGCAGCTTAGGGGGGGTCGGGACACTCACAAACTATGGCTACACCTTC	CASSLGGVGTLTNYGYTF
NA	TRBV4-2	NA	TRBJ2-3	TGTGCCAGCAGCCAAGCGGCCCACCAGCAGTATTTT	CASSQAAHQQYF
NA	TRBV12-3/TRBV12-4	TRBD2	TRBJ2-1	TGTGCCAGCAGTTTTGGCGGGGGGGCTAATGAGCAGTTCTTC	CASSFGGGANEQFF
NA	TRBV7-6	NA	TRBJ1-5	TGTGCCAGCAGCGGGGGGGGGCATAGCAATCAGCCCCAGCATTTT	CASSGGGHSNQPQHF
NA	TRBV29-1	NA	TRBJ2-2	TGCAGCGTCTTTTACACCGGGGAGCTGTTTTTT	CSVFYTGELFF
few	TRBV29-1	NA	TRBJ2-3	TGCAGCGTTGAGTTTGCCGGGGGCCCCTTAGATACGCAGTATTTT	CSVEFAGGPLDTQYF
NA	TRBV19	NA	TRBJ1-5	TGTGCCAGTAGTATATCAGGGAATAGCAATCAGCCCCAGCATTTT	CASSISGNSNQPQHF
many	TRBV7-6	TRBD2	TRBJ2-1	TGTGCCAGCAGCCCTGGACTAGCGGGGGCAATAAATGAGCAGTTCTTC	CASSPGLAGAINEQFF
NA	TRBV12-3/TRBV12-4	TRBD1	TRBJ1-6	TGTGCCAGCAGACCGACAGGGGGCGAGACACCCCTCCACTTT	CASRPTGGETPLHF
few	TRBV27	TRBD1	TRBJ2-7	TGTGCCAGCAGTCTTGGGACAGCCCTCTCCTACGAGCAGTACTTC	CASSLGTALSYEQYF
few	TRBV7-9	NA	TRBJ2-1	TGTGCCAGCAGCTTTACGCCCCCCGCCTTCTTC	CASSFTPPAFF
many	TRBV7-8	NA	TRBJ1-6	TGTGCCAGCAGCTTCAGCACTTTTAATGATTCACCCCTCCACTTT	CASSFSTFNDSPLHF
NA	TRBV6-1	NA	TRBJ1-1	TGTGCCAGCAGTGAAGCGGACCTTCATCCTGAAGCTTTCTTT	CASSEADLHPEAFF
few	TRBV7-9	NA	TRBJ1-3	TGTGCCAGCAGCTTAGCTAATCGGGGCCTCTCTGGAAACACCATATATTTT	CASSLANRGLSGNTIYF
NA	TRBV5-5	NA	TRBJ1-2	TGTGCCAGCAGCTTGGAATTAGGCTACACCTTC	CASSLELGYTF
few	TRBV12-3/TRBV12-4	NA	TRBJ1-5	TGTGCCAGCAGTTACTTGAGCAATCAGCCCCAGCATTTT	CASSYLSNQPQHF
few	TRBV11-2	NA	TRBJ1-6	TGTGCCAGCAGCTTAGGTTGGGACACCAGATATAATTCACCCCTCCACTTT	CASSLGWDTRYNSPLHF
many	TRBV5-5	TRBD1	TRBJ2-1	TGTGCCAGCAGCTCTTCGGACAGGTTGCCGATCTCCTACAATGAGCAGTTCTTC	CASSSSDRLPISYNEQFF
NA	TRBV28	NA	TRBJ1-5	TGTGCCAGCAGTCCGGAGTGGGGGGGAGGGTTTCAGCCCCAGCATTTT	CASSPEWGGGFQPQHF
few	TRBV7-9	NA	TRBJ2-2	TGTGCCAGCAGTTGGCGGGTTAACACCGGGGAGCTGTTTTTT	CASSWRVNTGELFF
few	TRBV4-1	NA	TRBJ2-1	TGCGCCAGCAGCCAACCGGGAGCAGACAATGAGCAGTTCTTC	CASSQPGADNEQFF
NA	TRBV2	TRBD1	TRBJ2-1	TGTGCCAGCAACCCGGGACAGGGGTCCTGGGAGCAGTTCTTC	CASNPGQGSWEQFF
NA	TRBV6-2/TRBV6-3	NA	TRBJ2-4	TGTGCCAGCAGGGGTACAGGGACGGTGTTCAAAAACATTCAGTACTTC	CASRGTGTVFKNIQYF
few	TRBV20-1	NA	TRBJ2-7	TGCAGTGCTAGATCGCAATACGAGCAGTACTTC	CSARSQYEQYF
few	TRBV27	TRBD2	TRBJ2-7	TGTGCCAGCAGTGACCGGGGGGTTCGCGAGCAGTACTTC	CASSDRGVREQYF
NA	TRBV9	TRBD2	TRBJ2-3	TGTGCCAGCAGCGTAGTGGGGGGGGGAGGAGCAGATACGCAGTATTTT	CASSVVGGGGADTQYF
NA	TRBV5-6	TRBD2	TRBJ2-2	TGTGCCAGCAGCTTACGTGGCGGGGGGGCAGGCGGGGAGCTGTTTTTT	CASSLRGGGAGGELFF
once	TRBV7-8	TRBD2	TRBJ2-2	TGTGCCAGCAGCTCGGGACTAGCGGGGGTTGGGGAGCTGTTTTTT	CASSSGLAGVGELFF
NA	TRBV5-5	NA	TRBJ2-1	TGTGCCAGCAGATTCGGACAGATCAATGAGCAGTTCTTC	CASRFGQINEQFF
many	TRBV7-6	NA	TRBJ2-3	TGTGCCAGCAGCTTAGAGGGGGAAGATACGCAGTATTTT	CASSLEGEDTQYF
few	TRBV6-5	NA	TRBJ2-7	TGTGCCAGCACCACCAGGGAGGCGATCTACGAGCAGTACTTC	CASTTREAIYEQYF
few	TRBV29-1	NA	TRBJ1-2	TGCAGCGCCAGGGTTGGGAATGGCTACACCTTC	CSARVGNGYTF
NA	TRBV6-1	NA	TRBJ2-7	TGTGCCAGCACCCTGAAAAGAAACGGGAGAGACGAGCAGTACTTC	CASTLKRNGRDEQYF
many	TRBV18	NA	TRBJ1-4	TGTGCCAGCTCACCACGTATTGGGGGCGCGTGGGATGAAAAACTGTTTTTT	CASSPRIGGAWDEKLFF
few	TRBV7-3	TRBD1	TRBJ2-3	TGTGCCAGCAGCAAACAGGGGGCCGGAGATACGCAGTATTTT	CASSKQGAGDTQYF
NA	TRBV10-3	TRBD1	TRBJ2-1	TGTGCCATCAGTGGTGGGGACAGGGACGGCAATGAGCAGTTCTTC	CAISGGDRDGNEQFF